One sample yielded the 16 T cell receptor beta chains listed below, sequenced in a study of CD8 T cells in ankylosing spondylitis (TCRdb year 2017). General findings and caveats noted by the study authors: Blood from ankylosing spondylitis patients appeared to be characterized by a TCR beta motif composed of roughly 8 highly homologous amino acid variants.

The library was made by 5' RACE. The sequencer was an Illumina HiSeq 2500. TCRdb trimmed the raw reads at Q25, called clones with MiXCR and kept productive beta chains. Each entry merges the rows of one CDR3 protein and shows their most common DNA and genes. This sample gives some 840,000 distinct CDR3 sequences in total; about 10% of them show up just once. 0.51% of the sample comes from the top ten. Their target antigens are unknown. Sequencing was done on a sample of blood, either unsorted or a sorted T cell fraction (not recorded which). These receptors all stem from a male donor with ankylosing spondylitis.

The rearrangement links TRBV20-1 to TRBJ1-5, with a weak D call TRBD1 (5 bases). V dropped 4 bases and J dropped 5 bases, with 12 bases sitting between them. Germline-derived CDR1 and CDR2 are DFQATT and SNEGSKA (reference sequence). CDR3 length equals 13 residues. This chain's CDR3 is CSAIGTADQPQHF. The CDR3 DNA sequence: TGCAGTGCTATCGGGACGGCAGATCAGCCCCAGCATTTT.

This clonotype was counted only a few times. The V and J genes are TRBV5-1 and TRBJ1-1, with 7 bases that match TRBD1. This CDR3 region has 17 residues. Germline values: CDR1 SGHRS, CDR2 YFSETQ. The V gene end was trimmed by 3 bases and the J gene end by 1 base; junction bases not matched to a gene: 12. CDR3 loop: CASSYLTGTEPNTEAFF. As DNA, the CDR3 is TGCGCCAGCAGCTACCTAACCGGGACAGAGCCGAACACTGAAGCTTTCTTT.

The genes are TRBV7-6 and TRBJ1-6; tentatively, D is TRBD1 (6 bases). The CDR3 extends over 15 amino acids. V dropped 1 base and J dropped 10 bases, with 14 bases sitting between them. In germline, CDR1 is SGHVS, CDR2 FNYEAQ. The CDR3 coding sequence is TGTGCCAGCAGCTTAGACGCAGGGGAAAGGTCACCCCTCCACTTT. Amino acids: CASSLDAGERSPLHF.

V is TRBV20-1 and J is TRBJ1-4; D gene uncertain. Looked up from germline, CDR1 is DFQATT and CDR2 is SNEGSKA (reference sequence). This CDR3 spans 12 amino acids. V was cut by 5 bases and J by 4 bases, with 8 bases left in between. CDR3: CSAGQNNEKLFF. For the CDR3, the DNA is TGCAGTGCTGGGCAGAATAATGAAAAACTGTTTTTT.

This clonotype occurred a few times. The rearrangement joins TRBV30 to TRBJ2-1, with D tentatively TRBD1 or TRBD2 (6 bases each). Germline CDR1 is GTSNPN and CDR2 is SVGIG (reference sequence). This CDR3 comprises 13 residues. V lost 5 bases to trimming and J lost 9 bases, with 17 bases between them. The CDR3 DNA sequence: TGTGCCTGGGGGGGGCAGGGTGATAGTGAGCAGTTCTTC. Its protein product is CAWGGQGDSEQFF.

This chain links TRBV20-1 with TRBJ2-7, with 7 positions matching TRBD1. The CDR3 is 12 residues long. V lost 3 bases, J lost 5 bases, and 4 bases stayed unmatched. Germline lookup yields CDR1 DFQATT and CDR2 SNEGSKA (reference sequence). CDR3 DNA sequence: TGCAGTGCTAGCCAGGGGGTCAACGAGCAGTACTTC. It codes for CSASQGVNEQYF.

There are a few counts of this clonotype. The chain links TRBV7-2 to TRBJ2-3, with TRBD2 identical over 15 bases. V was clipped by 4 bases and J by 9 bases; unmatched bases: 8. The germline gives CDR1 SGHTA, CDR2 FQGNSA. The CDR3 totals 16 residues. CDR3 protein: CASSSFGTSGRKTQYF. The CDR3 nucleotides are TGTGCCAGCAGCTCATTCGGGACTAGCGGGAGGAAAACGCAGTATTTT.

There are many counts of this clonotype. This chain links TRBV7-2 with TRBJ2-1; D uncertain. Germline values: CDR1 SGHTA, CDR2 FQGNSA. V was cut by 2 bases and J by 0 bases, with 5 bases left in between. This CDR3 is built from 14 residues. CDR3 amino acids: CASSLTVSYNEQFF. CDR3 DNA sequence: TGTGCCAGCAGCTTAACAGTCTCCTACAATGAGCAGTTCTTC. The full variable domain, completed using reference TRBV7-2 and TRBJ2-1, is GAGVSQSPSNKVTEKGKDVELRCDPISGHTALYWYRQSLGQGLEFLIYFQGNSAPDKSGLPSDRFSAERTGGSVSTLTIQRTQQEDSAVYLCASSLTVSYNEQFFGPGTRLTVL.

The CDR3 DNA reads as TGTGCCAGCAGTGAGGGGCTTTTGCGCAATGAGCAGTTCTTC. Its translation is CASSEGLLRNEQFF. This chain uses TRBV6-1 with TRBJ2-1; D might be TRBD1 (5 bases). The CDR3 is 14 residues long. From germline, CDR1 is MNHNS and CDR2 SASEGT. Deletions cut 3 bases from V and 6 bases from J, with 12 bases between.

This clonotype showed up just a few times. The CDR3 DNA sequence: TGTGCCAGCAGTTACTTCGGGGATACGCAGTATTTT. Encoded protein: CASSYFGDTQYF. V is TRBV6-2 or TRBV6-3 and J is TRBJ2-3; D is uncertain. There are 12 residues in the CDR3. With 1 base removed from V and 6 bases from J, the gap between germline ends came to 5 bases. The germline CDR1 and CDR2 sequences are MNHEY and SVGEGT.

This clonotype was detected only a few times. CDR3 in amino acids: CASSLVSGGAGDTQYF. The CDR3 DNA sequence: TGTGCCAGCAGCCTCGTTAGCGGGGGGGCCGGAGATACGCAGTATTTT. This rearrangement joins TRBV14 to TRBJ2-3; 11 positions agree with TRBD2. Trimming at V came to 4 bases and at J to 5 bases, leaving 8 bases not matched to a gene. The CDR3 sequence is 16 residues long. The germline V gene encodes CDR1 SGHDN and CDR2 FVKESK.

In its sample, this clonotype was seen a few times. The chain joins TRBV12-3 or TRBV12-4 to TRBJ1-5; no reliable D call. V was trimmed by 10 bases and J by 2 bases, leaving 24 bases between them. The CDR3 runs 17 residues. CDR3 in DNA: TGTGCCACCCTCACCCTCCGAGAGCTTATTGGCAATCAGCCCCAGCATTTT. Protein: CATLTLRELIGNQPQHF.

This clonotype was picked up many times. Here the CDR3 reads CASSRGGTNYGYTF. Here the CDR3 DNA reads TGTGCCAGCAGTCGAGGGGGGACCAACTATGGCTACACCTTC. The gene calls are TRBV6-1 and TRBJ1-2, with TRBD1 as a possible D gene (6 bases). Trimming took 5 bases from V and 2 from J, leaving 12 bases between them. Germline lookup yields CDR1 MNHNS and CDR2 SASEGT. This CDR3 has 14 residues.

This chain connects TRBV5-1 to TRBJ2-3; D unclear. The germline gives CDR1 SGHRS, CDR2 YFSETQ. Between the trimmed V and J ends, which lost 2 bases and 6 bases, there was a span of 10 bases. The CDR3 is 13 amino acids. In DNA form, the CDR3 reads TGCGCCAGCAGCTTCTTTAACGAGGATACGCAGTATTTT. Protein product: CASSFFNEDTQYF.

The chain is built from TRBV24-1 and TRBJ2-7; possibly TRBD1 or TRBD2 for D (5 bases each). V was clipped by 5 bases and J by 0 bases, with 13 bases between them. There are 15 residues in the CDR3. Germline V gene data show CDR1 as KGHDR and CDR2 as SFDVKD. Written as DNA, the CDR3 is TGTGCCACCAGTGCTCCCGGGACCACCTCCTACGAGCAGTACTTC. Its protein product is CATSAPGTTSYEQYF.

This clonotype has a handful of counts. The chain has TRBV6-2 or TRBV6-3 and TRBJ2-2, with 7 positions matching TRBD1. The CDR3 consists of 14 residues. Germline assignment: CDR1 MNHEY and CDR2 SVGEGT. V trimming: 2 bases; J trimming: 7 bases; junction bases outside the gene matches: 4. This CDR3 reads CASSYRGLVGELFF. For the CDR3, the DNA is TGTGCCAGCAGTTACAGGGGGCTTGTCGGGGAGCTGTTTTTT.